The 4 T cell receptor beta chains listed next were all sequenced from one sample in a study of regulatory T cells in long-lasting Graves disease. TCRdb reprocessed the reads via MiXCR and lists one record per CDR3 protein. The sample lists 1,400 or so distinct CDR3 sequences; 50% were seen once. The TCR library was made from RNA that had been extracted from PBMCs in TRIzol. The material was peripheral blood mononuclear cells (PBMCs), obtained with antithyroid drug treatment, in newly diagnosed or persistent Graves disease (not recorded which). These receptors all come from a female donor with Graves disease.

This clonotype has only a few counts. The chain carries TRBV7-9 and TRBJ2-1; 8 bases match TRBD1. Germline V gene data show CDR1 as SEHNR and CDR2 as FQNEAQ (reference sequence). This CDR3 is built from 18 residues. V trimming: 1 base; J trimming: 1 base; junction bases outside the gene matches: 9. The CDR3 bases are TGTGCCAGCAGCTTAGGGAGGAGGACAGGGAGGTCCTACAATGAGCAGTTCTTC. This encodes CASSLGRRTGRSYNEQFF.

V gene TRBV30 combines with J gene TRBJ2-2; a possible D gene is TRBD2 (5 bases). The CDR3 is 13 amino acids. In germline, CDR1 is GTSNPN, CDR2 SVGIG (reference sequence). Trimming removed 0 bases from V and 6 bases from J, with 8 bases in between. The CDR3 region has the DNA TGTGCCTGGAGTGTATCCGGGGCCGGGGAGCTGTTTTTT. This sequence encodes CAWSVSGAGELFF.

This clonotype came up a few times. The chain joins TRBV5-4 to TRBJ2-2, with D perhaps matching TRBD2 (6 bases). Germline CDR1 is SGHNT and CDR2 is YYREEE (reference sequence). The CDR3 is 13 residues long. V lost 0 bases and J lost 7, with 7 bases in between. The CDR3 is CASSLGGDGELFF. The CDR3 coding sequence is TGTGCCAGCAGCTTGGGCGGGGACGGGGAGCTGTTTTTT. The variable domain in full, with the rest retrieved from reference TRBV5-4 and TRBJ2-2, is ETGVTQSPTHLIKTRGQQVTLRCSSQSGHNTVSWYQQALGQGPQFIFQYYREEENGRGNFPPRFSGLQFPNYSSELNVNALELDDSALYLCASSLGGDGELFFGEGSRLTVL.

The CDR3 region has the DNA TGTGCCAGCAGCGTAGAGGTCACTGTCGGCACCGGGGAGCTGTTTTTT. Translated: CASSVEVTVGTGELFF. V usage is TRBV9 and J usage is TRBJ2-2; no definite D call. The CDR3 sequence is 16 residues long. Germline CDR1 reads SGDLS; CDR2 reads YYNGEE. Trimming removed 0 bases at V and 4 bases at J, with 13 bases between.